This TCR beta chain comes out of a study of identical twins. TCRdb itself ran the 5' RACE reads through MiXCR, one entry per CDR3 protein. The sample holds more than 250,000 distinct CDR3 sequences, about 8.1% seen once. This clonotype was observed a few times. The antigen is undetermined. V was shortened by 6 bases and J by 7 bases, with 15 bases between the two germline ends. CDR1 and CDR2 from the germline V gene are MNHEY and SMNVEV (reference sequence). CDR3 length: 13 amino acids. Study findings and constraints: Twins' surplus sharing was weaker for beta out-of-frame sequences. Possibly, invariant MAIT and iNKT cells partly confounded zero-insertion analyses.

These data also featured in a second study, about yellow fever vaccine responses in identical twins.

This chain connects TRBV27 to TRBJ1-1; possible D gene TRBD1, 5 bases. The sample consisted of memory (CD45RO+) T cells sorted from blood. The origin of this receptor is a woman aged 18 to 35 in good health. The CDR3 protein is CASSTGERGEAFF. DNA of the CDR3: TGTGCCAGCAGCACGGGGGAACGTGGTGAAGCTTTCTTT.